The clone carrying this T cell receptor beta chain was seen a handful of times. What it binds is unknown. In building TCR beta libraries, iRepertoire HTBI primers were used together with Arm-PCR of CDR3 regions. TCRdb independently ran MiXCR on the multiplex PCR reads; one entry per CDR3 protein. The sample has hundreds of thousands of distinct CDR3 sequences, 16% seen once. These data are taken from a study of regulatory T cells in long-lasting Graves disease. The sample's time point: newly diagnosed GD, antithyroid drugs for less than 3 months. PBMCs were the source of the RNA used for TCR sequencing. The germline CDR1 and CDR2 sequences are LGHDT and YNNKEL (reference sequence). The CDR3 length is 14 residues. Study conclusions and caveats: Blood alone, not thyroid tissue, was studied.

These sequences were also reported in another study, on T cells in Graves' hyperthyroidism and ophthalmopathy.

The sample consisted of peripheral blood mononuclear cells (PBMCs), taken at new diagnosis, from a patient treated with antithyroid drugs. The receptor comes from a woman in her thirties with Graves disease. The rearrangement uses TRBV3-1 and TRBJ2-3; TRBD1 is a possible D gene (5 bases). The J call may not be correct, given that the DNA end is closer to TRBJ2-7. CDR3 coding DNA: TGTGCCAGCAGCCGCCAAGGGGCCGCCTACGAGCAGTACTTC. The encoded protein is CASSRQGAAYEQYF.